This T cell receptor (beta chain) was captured in a study of response to subunit inactivated influenza vaccine (dated by TCRdb to between 2018 and 2020). About the study as a whole: To follow how T cells responded to a trivalent subunit inactivated influenza vaccine, the researchers relied on deep quantitative profiling of the T cell receptor repertoire.

CDR1 and CDR2, looked up from the germline V gene, are ENHRY and SYGVKD. The CDR3 measures 15 amino acids from cysteine to phenylalanine. Left in the record is the CDR3 DNA by itself, 45 bases read in frame from the first base. V gives up 0 bases and J gives up 2 bases, and the segment between their germline ends measures 9 bases. Library generation was performed with RT-PCR. For sequencing, an Illumina HiSeq 2500 was employed. The public reads were run again by TCRdb, first through fastp at Q25 and then through MiXCR, and only productive beta chains were kept. CDR3 protein sequences are deduplicated, and each keeps its most common genes and DNA. This sample lists about 570,000 distinct CDR3 sequences; roughly 10% were detected once. The top ten clonotypes cover roughly 11% of the sample. A few counts support this clonotype. No antigen is known for it. Within one base of it there is no much larger clone, and no base qualities were kept.

General study outcomes and caveats: According to the authors, only a limited number of new T cells may be recruited by each seasonal influenza vaccination.

This sample also appeared in a second study, on T cells expressing NK-cell markers. From the second report: TCR beta cDNA libraries were prepared using 5'RACE template switching, which introduced a universal primer site and unique molecular identifiers. About 8 donors provided sorted CD3+CD56+NKG2C+, CD3+CD56+NKG2C- and CD3+CD56-NKG2C+ T-cell subsets, whose TCR beta-chain repertoires were profiled. Among the eight sequenced donors, only one was HCMV-seronegative, while the other seven were HCMV-seropositive. To restrict sorting to alphabetaTCR-expressing T cells, an anti-gammadeltaTCR antibody was added in several experiments. For several donors, the dominant CD3+CD56+NKG2C+ clonotypes were among the top 10 CD8+ clonotypes and accounted for roughly 1.0-7.5% of CD8+ T cells. Those dominant clonotypes were again the most abundant among CD3+CD56-NKG2C+ cells in several donors, at roughly 28.3-60.1%. Whether the expanded NKG2C-expressing T cell clones were specific for HCMV antigens was left unclear. The study sequenced eight donors, all healthy volunteers chosen at random: three men and five women. HCMV-specific IgG was detected in serum with a commercial ELISA kit to determine HCMV serostatus. Peripheral blood mononuclear cells were isolated from blood by Ficoll density gradient centrifugation. For six donors, bulk peripheral blood T-cell repertoires were also sequenced from unsorted PBMC. cDNA synthesis was primed from the TCR beta constant segment, followed by two successive PCR amplification steps. Illumina HiSeq 2000/2500, MiSeq or NextSeq was used to sequence libraries as 2 x 150 bp reads. MIGEC was used to demultiplex reads and group the reads by UMI, and MiTCR was used to assemble and quantify clonotypes. Only TCR cDNA sequences supported by at least two reads were kept to exclude erroneous sequences. The tcR package was used for downstream repertoire analysis, with clonotypes matched between fractions based on CDR3 nucleotide sequence plus V segment. Antigen specificity was annotated against VDJdb with VDJmatch, allowing one amino acid substitution in CDR3.

The clonotype originates from a man aged 50-59 years who received an inactivated influenza vaccine. Donor details come from another sample of the same person, matched by shared clones. This chain is built from TRBV10-3 and TRBJ2-3, with the D gene not confidently named. Specimen: PBMCs from blood, collected on the day of vaccination. The CDR3: CAISESKGNTDTQYF. The bases read TGTGCCATCAGTGAGTCGAAAGGTAACACAGATACGCAGTATTTT.